The T cell receptor beta chain under discussion was sequenced for a study of patients and donors after allogeneic stem cell transplantation. TCRdb re-analysed the RT-PCR reads in MiXCR, keeping a single row per CDR3 protein. The data contain some 960,000 distinct CDR3 sequences, roughly 18% of them singletons. The CDR3 totals 12 residues. Between the trimmed V and J ends, which lost 2 bases and 10 bases, there was a span of 10 bases. The V gene's germline CDR1 is SGHRS and CDR2 YFSETQ. This sequence originates from a human donor who was either an allogeneic HSCT recipient or a stem cell or donor lymphocyte infusion donor (not recorded which). It is not recorded whose cells these are; they may come from a transplant donor. Input material: blood, either unsorted or a sorted T cell fraction (not recorded which). The chain joins TRBV5-1 to TRBJ2-1, with no clear D. CDR3 nucleotides: TGCGCCAGCAGCTTTATTAGTTTCGAGCAGTTCTTC. Translating it yields CASSFISFEQFF.